Following are 14 T cell receptor beta chains from one sample sequenced in a study of beta chain features in type 1 diabetes. The authors reverse transcribed all of the isolated RNA, so sequencing captured expressed TCRB transcripts. Data came from immunoSEQ multiplex PCR; TCRdb stores just in-frame clones and leaves some out. Of 860,000 or so clones detected, roughly 17% appear once; the ten largest clones hold 0.02% to 0.03%. Sequencing was carried out using naive CD4+ T cells from blood. The receptors come from a woman aged 18-35 years in good health.

The chain carries TRBV4-2 and TRBJ1-3; D possibly corresponds to TRBD1 (6 bases). The CDR3 spans 17 residues. Trimming took 5 bases from V and 1 from J, leaving 18 bases between them. The V gene's germline CDR1 is LGHNA and CDR2 YNFKEQ. The CDR3 bases are TGTGCCAGCAGCTTAACCGGGACACCCTTTTCTGGAAACACCATATATTTT. Translated, it gives CASSLTGTPFSGNTIYF.

This sequence joins TRBV7-2 and TRBJ2-2; D ambiguous. V shed 0 bases and J shed 7 bases, with 3 bases lying between them. Germline V gene data show CDR1 as SGHTA and CDR2 as FQGNSA. This CDR3 has 12 amino acids. CDR3 in amino acids: CASSLAVGELFF. For the CDR3, the DNA is TGTGCCAGCAGCTTAGCTGTCGGGGAGCTGTTTTTT.

The chain recombines TRBV10-3 with TRBJ1-1; 8 bases are shared with TRBD1. Germline V gives CDR1 ENHRY, CDR2 SYGVKD. V lost 11 bases, J lost 0 bases, and 8 bases stayed unmatched. This CDR3 spans 14 amino acids. The CDR3 bases are TGTGCCGTCGGACAGGGAGGTATGAACACTGAAGCTTTCTTT. Its protein product is CAVGQGGMNTEAFF.

The chain links TRBV28 to TRBJ1-5; 7 positions match TRBD1. V trimming: 5 bases; J trimming: 3 bases; junction bases outside the gene matches: 4. CDR1 is MDHEN and CDR2 is SYDVKM in the germline V gene. The CDR3 covers 14 residues. The CDR3 reads CASSATGFNQPQHF. CDR3 sequence (DNA): TGTGCCAGCAGTGCGACAGGGTTCAATCAGCCCCAGCATTTT.

This clone occurred a few times. This sequence joins TRBV9 and TRBJ2-1; 9 bases match TRBD2. The V gene end was trimmed by 2 bases and the J gene end by 2 bases; junction bases not matched to a gene: 5. This CDR3 contains 16 residues. CDR1 and CDR2 from the germline V gene are SGDLS and YYNGEE. CDR3 residues: CASSVRSGSAYNEQFF. The CDR3, as DNA: TGTGCCAGCAGCGTGCGTAGCGGGAGTGCCTACAATGAGCAGTTCTTC.

The table lists this clone with a few counts. The rearrangement links TRBV28 to TRBJ2-1, with TRBD1 as a possible D gene (5 bases). Trimming took 3 bases from V and 9 from J, leaving 6 bases between them. The length of the CDR3 is 11 residues. The V gene's germline CDR1 is MDHEN and CDR2 SYDVKM. For the CDR3, the DNA is TGTGCCAGCAGTTTGGGGCTTGAGCAGTTCTTC. Translated: CASSLGLEQFF.

This clone was detected only a few times. CDR3 region: CASSFPGRVDGELFF. CDR3 bases: TGTGCCAGCAGCTTCCCCGGGAGGGTGGACGGGGAGCTGTTTTTT. The chain is built from TRBV11-2 and TRBJ2-2, with 8 bases matching TRBD2. The CDR3 length is 15 residues. The germline V gene encodes CDR1 SGHAT and CDR2 FQNNGV. V shed 3 bases and J 7 bases; nucleotides not matched to a gene: 7. The full variable domain, completed using reference TRBV11-2 and TRBJ2-2, is EAGVAQSPRYKIIEKRQSVAFWCNPISGHATLYWYQQILGQGPKLLIQFQNNGVVDDSQLPKDRFSAERLKGVDSTLKIQPAKLEDSAVYLCASSFPGRVDGELFFGEGSRLTVL.

This clone was detected ten times or more. Here the CDR3 reads CAISPSGTENIQYF. The CDR3 DNA sequence: TGTGCCATCAGTCCGAGCGGGACCGAAAACATTCAGTACTTC. The chain joins TRBV10-3 to TRBJ2-4; 7 bases align to TRBD2. V was pared by 5 bases and J by 5 bases, with 6 bases of the junction left unmatched. In germline, CDR1 is ENHRY, CDR2 SYGVKD. The CDR3 is made up of 14 amino acids.

This clone came up a few times. The V gene is TRBV7-2, the J gene TRBJ2-7, with D possibly being TRBD1 (6 bases). The ends were cut back, 8 bases at V and 3 bases at J, with 17 bases in the middle. The germline CDR1 and CDR2 sequences are SGHTA and FQGNSA. This CDR3 comprises 14 residues. The CDR3 reads CASRRDTWNYEQYF. The CDR3 DNA reads TGTGCCAGCCGCCGGGACACCTGGAACTACGAGCAGTACTTC.

This clone came up a few times. The genes are TRBV6-6 and TRBJ2-2; D is unclear. The germline CDR1 and CDR2 sequences are MNHNY and SVGAGI (reference sequence). The CDR3 spans 13 residues. Trimming shortened V by 2 bases and J by 1 base, and 2 bases separated the two germline ends. The CDR3 sequence is CASSYQNTGELFF. The CDR3 bases are TGTGCCAGCAGTTACCAGAACACCGGGGAGCTGTTTTTT.

In its sample, this clone was seen a few times. The chain combines TRBV7-8 with TRBJ2-1, with 7 bases that match TRBD2. Trimming at V came to 3 bases and at J to 4 bases, leaving 6 bases not matched to a gene. This CDR3 is 15 amino acids long. The germline V gene has CDR1 SGHVS and CDR2 FQNEAQ. DNA for the CDR3: TGTGCCAGCAGCTTGGAGACTAGCCCTTACAATGAGCAGTTCTTC. Translation: CASSLETSPYNEQFF.

The genes are TRBV10-3 and TRBJ2-2, with TRBD1 identical over 7 bases. Trimming at V came to 10 bases and at J to 1 base, leaving 12 bases not matched to a gene. The CDR3 runs 16 residues. In germline, CDR1 is ENHRY, CDR2 SYGVKD. The chain's CDR3 is CATGKTGAKNTGELFF. The CDR3 nucleotides read TGTGCCACCGGAAAAACAGGGGCGAAGAACACCGGGGAGCTGTTTTTT.

V and J are TRBV6-5 and TRBJ2-1; TRBD2 aligns across 8 bases. The ends lost 4 bases at V and 10 bases at J; junction bases unmatched: 9. This CDR3 is 14 amino acids long. Germline CDR1 reads MNHEY; CDR2 reads SVGAGI. CDR3: CASSLQAGVGEQFF. CDR3 nucleotides: TGTGCCAGCAGTTTACAAGCGGGAGTAGGGGAGCAGTTCTTC.

The chain uses TRBV2 and TRBJ2-2; no firm D call. Trimming removed 4 bases from V and 7 bases from J, with 10 bases in between. CDR3 length equals 13 residues. Germline V gene sequence: CDR1 SNHLY, CDR2 FYNNEI. The CDR3 sequence: CASSAGYLGELFF. Written as DNA, the CDR3 is TGTGCCAGCAGTGCGGGTTACCTCGGGGAGCTGTTTTTT. The full variable domain, in which reference TRBV2 and TRBJ2-2 provide the parts outside the CDR3, is EPEVTQTPSHQVTQMGQEVILRCVPISNHLYFYWYRQILGQKVEFLVSFYNNEISEKSEIFDDQFSVERPDGSNFTLKIRSTKLEDSAMYFCASSAGYLGELFFGEGSRLTVL.